One T cell receptor beta chain is described in this entry. Antigen specificity is unknown. The germline gives CDR1 SGHRS, CDR2 YFSETQ. This CDR3 contains 17 residues. V lost 0 bases and J lost 0, with 16 bases in between. This sample was included in a study of T cells after yellow fever vaccination. Generation of TCR cDNA used 5'RACE template switching (which added a universal primer site and UMIs). TCRdb analysed the 5' RACE reads with MiXCR anew, one entry per CDR3 protein. The top ten clones hold more than 20% of a sample with 300,000 to 350,000 distinct CDR3 sequences, 4% of them seen once. Study-level results: Clones from primary vaccination mostly reappeared after the booster (96% CD4, around 90% CD8).

Sample: PBMCs, taken 5 days after the yellow fever booster vaccination. V and J are TRBV5-1 and TRBJ2-7, with D tentatively TRBD1 or TRBD2 (5 bases each). The sequence was collected from a young man who received the YFV17D yellow fever vaccine. CDR3 region: CASSLGWDLRSSYEQYF. For the CDR3, the DNA is TGCGCCAGCAGCTTGGGTTGGGACCTGAGAAGCTCCTACGAGCAGTACTTC. Drawing the rest from reference TRBV5-1 and TRBJ2-7, the complete variable domain is KAGVTQTPRYLIKTRGQQVTLSCSPISGHRSVSWYQQTPGQGLQFLFEYFSETQRNKGNFPGRFSGRQFSNSRSEMNVSTLELGDSALYLCASSLGWDLRSSYEQYFGPGTRLTVT.